The entry below gives a single T cell receptor (beta chain) sequence along with its context. This clonotype was counted between two and nine times. Its recognized antigen is unknown. No clone much larger than this one lies a single base away; base qualities are absent. Stable Graves' hyperthyroidism was defined as the absence of progression to ophthalmopathy over 18 months of follow-up. Hyperthyroidism patients were newly diagnosed, had a disease duration of under 2 months, and were aged 18 to 65 years. Patients with uncontrolled infections, other autoimmune diseases, pregnancy or lactation were excluded. Diagnoses were established on the basis of clinical symptoms, serum thyroxine and TRAb, thyroid ultrasound, and orbital computed tomography. PBMCs were separated from under 11 ml of fresh peripheral blood using Ficoll-Paque density gradient centrifugation. Trizol reagent was used to extract total RNA, and RNA quality was then checked on an Agilent 2100 Bioanalyzer.

The source of the sample is a study of T cells in Graves' hyperthyroidism and ophthalmopathy (dated by TCRdb to the late 2010s). Context from the whole study: Peripheral blood was collected at initial diagnosis, before any treatment. To identify distinguishing TCR V-J signatures, a discovery cohort of 100 or so patients was used, comprising some 43 with Graves' ophthalmopathy and 57 with stable Graves' hyperthyroidism. An independent validation cohort of around 19 hyperthyroidism patients and roughly 16 patients who later progressed to ophthalmopathy tested prospective prediction of ophthalmopathy. The approximately 100 discovery patients were randomly split 7:3 into training and test sets. In addition, the study compared T-cell repertoires in thyroid tissue and in blood from five to seven Graves' hyperthyroidism patients. Following sampling, methimazole starting at 30 mg daily was given to hyperthyroidism patients, and high-dose intravenous methylprednisolone was given to ophthalmopathy patients. The paper describes TCR Vbeta CDR3 sequencing of 135 peripheral blood samples, made up of roughly 45 ophthalmopathy patients, 70 to 80 hyperthyroidism patients and roughly 17 progressor patients.

The TCR beta CDR3 regions were amplified from the RNA transcripts. A first-round RT-PCR of the TCR CDR3 used the HTBI primer set with the Qiagen OneStep RT-PCR kit. Libraries were constructed in a second round of multiplex PCR, after which size selection and purification were carried out. Paired-end sequencing of the libraries was performed with 100 bp reads on an Illumina HiSeq2000. The original methods were these. SOAPnuke was used to process the raw data, with reads discarded if the reads contained adapters or uncalled bases, had a mean Phred below 15, or lacked an exact constant-primer or identifier match. COPE v1.2.5 was used to merge the high-quality paired reads, and each unique nucleotide sequence was defined as a clonotype. MiTCR v1.1 was used to align the clonotypes against IMGT TRBV, TRBD and TRBJ reference segments. Only V-J combinations with frequency above 0.0001, covering 99% to 99.2% of repertoires, were analysed. The TCS score was defined as F50 (clonal expansion) divided by E x V (chaos), with BLOSUM62-based TCRdist calculated between CDR3 peptides within each V-J. Welch's t-statistics and random forest reduced 500 to 550 V-J features to 10 to 15, which were used in a naive Bayes classifier (R e1071). TCRdb itself trimmed the public reads at Q25 with fastp, ran MiXCR and retained productive beta chains. Under each unique CDR3 protein, matching rows form one entry showing the most common genes and DNA. TCRdb, not the original authors, processed these V and J calls. This sample gives 350,000 to 400,000 distinct CDR3 sequences in total; roughly 14% of them show up just once. The ten largest clones add up to about 11% of the sample.

Overall results and qualifications from the work: No statistical method was used to fix the sample size in advance, and group allocation was not hidden from the investigators. Most expanded thyroid clonotypes (frequency above 0.001) were also found in blood, which suggests that blood repertoires may mirror thyroid immune responses. Ophthalmopathy was separated from stable hyperthyroidism by a 13 V-J signature model, with around 90% sensitivity and 81% to 82% specificity obtained in cross-validation and 80%/75% obtained in testing. In validation, the model predicted progression to ophthalmopathy a median of about 6.5 months before onset, with over 55% sensitivity and 72.22% specificity.

From the germline V gene (reference sequence), CDR1 is DFQATT and CDR2 is SNEGSKA. The CDR3 contains 17 residues, cysteine and phenylalanine counted. This entry keeps only the CDR3 DNA: 51 bases, framed from base 1. Germline trimming amounts to 1 base on V and 7 bases on J, with 18 as the count of junction bases outside the gene matches. The TCR sequence derives from a woman aged 55-69 years with Graves' hyperthyroidism. The sequencing sample was made of blood. The rearranged segments are TRBV20-1 and TRBJ1-1, with TRBD1 matching 7 junction bases. The sequence in DNA is TGCAGTGCTAGAGGGCCTAATGACAGGGACCTTTTGAGTGAAGCTTTCTTT. Its translation reads: CSARGPNDRDLLSEAFF.